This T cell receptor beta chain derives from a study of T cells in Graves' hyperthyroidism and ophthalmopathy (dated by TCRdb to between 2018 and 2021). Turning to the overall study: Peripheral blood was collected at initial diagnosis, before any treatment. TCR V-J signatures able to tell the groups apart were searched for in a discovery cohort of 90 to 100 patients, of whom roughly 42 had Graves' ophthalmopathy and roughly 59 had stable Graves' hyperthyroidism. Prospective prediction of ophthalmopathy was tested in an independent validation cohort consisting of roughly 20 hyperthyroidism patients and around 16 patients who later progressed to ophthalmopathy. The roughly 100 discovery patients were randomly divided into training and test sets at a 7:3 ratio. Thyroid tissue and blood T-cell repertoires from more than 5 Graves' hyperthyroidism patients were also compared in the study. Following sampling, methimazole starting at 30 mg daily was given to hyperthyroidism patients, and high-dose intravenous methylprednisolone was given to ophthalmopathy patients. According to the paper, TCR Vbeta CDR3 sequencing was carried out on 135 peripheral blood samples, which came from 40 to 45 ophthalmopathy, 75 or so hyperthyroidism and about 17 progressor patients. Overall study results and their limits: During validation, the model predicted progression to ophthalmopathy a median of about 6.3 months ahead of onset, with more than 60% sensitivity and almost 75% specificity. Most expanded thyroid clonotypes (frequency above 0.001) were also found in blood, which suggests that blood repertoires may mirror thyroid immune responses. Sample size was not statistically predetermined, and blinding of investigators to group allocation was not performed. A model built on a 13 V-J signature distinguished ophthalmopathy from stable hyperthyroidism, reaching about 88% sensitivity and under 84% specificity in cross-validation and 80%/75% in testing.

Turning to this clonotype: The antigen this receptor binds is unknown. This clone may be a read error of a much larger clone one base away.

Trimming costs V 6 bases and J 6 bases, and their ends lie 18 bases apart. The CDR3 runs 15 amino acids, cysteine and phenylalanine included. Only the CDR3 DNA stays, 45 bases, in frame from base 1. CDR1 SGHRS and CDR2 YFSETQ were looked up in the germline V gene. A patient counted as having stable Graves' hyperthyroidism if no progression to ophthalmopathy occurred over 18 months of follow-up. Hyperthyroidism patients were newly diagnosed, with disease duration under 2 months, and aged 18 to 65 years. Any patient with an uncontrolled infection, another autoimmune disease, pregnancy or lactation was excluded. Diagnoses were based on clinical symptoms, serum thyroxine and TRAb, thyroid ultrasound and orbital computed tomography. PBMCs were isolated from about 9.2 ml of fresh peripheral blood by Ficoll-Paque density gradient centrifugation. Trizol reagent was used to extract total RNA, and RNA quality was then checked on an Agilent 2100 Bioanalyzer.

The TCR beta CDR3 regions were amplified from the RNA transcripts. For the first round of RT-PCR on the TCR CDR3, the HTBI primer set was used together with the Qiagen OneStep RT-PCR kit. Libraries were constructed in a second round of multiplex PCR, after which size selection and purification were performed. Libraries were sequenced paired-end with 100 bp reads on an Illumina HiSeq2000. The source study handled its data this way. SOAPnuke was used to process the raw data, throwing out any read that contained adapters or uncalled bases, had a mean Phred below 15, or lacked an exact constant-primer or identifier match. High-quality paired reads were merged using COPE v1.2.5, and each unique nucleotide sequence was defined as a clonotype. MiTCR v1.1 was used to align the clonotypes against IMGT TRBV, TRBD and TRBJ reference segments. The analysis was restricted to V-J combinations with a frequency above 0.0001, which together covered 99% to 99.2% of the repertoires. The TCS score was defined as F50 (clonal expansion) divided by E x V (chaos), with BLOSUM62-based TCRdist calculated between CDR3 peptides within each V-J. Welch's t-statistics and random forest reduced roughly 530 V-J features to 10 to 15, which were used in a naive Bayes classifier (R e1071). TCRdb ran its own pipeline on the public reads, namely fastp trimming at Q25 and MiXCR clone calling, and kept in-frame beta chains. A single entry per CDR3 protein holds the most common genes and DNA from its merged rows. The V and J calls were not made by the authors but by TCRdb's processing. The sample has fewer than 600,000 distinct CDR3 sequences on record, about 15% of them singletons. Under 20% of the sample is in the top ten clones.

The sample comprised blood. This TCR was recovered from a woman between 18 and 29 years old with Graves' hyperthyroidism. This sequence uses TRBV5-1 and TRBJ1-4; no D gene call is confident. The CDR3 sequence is CASKAMLAGHEKLFF. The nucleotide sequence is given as TGCGCCAGCAAAGCCATGCTCGCCGGGCATGAAAAACTGTTTTTT.